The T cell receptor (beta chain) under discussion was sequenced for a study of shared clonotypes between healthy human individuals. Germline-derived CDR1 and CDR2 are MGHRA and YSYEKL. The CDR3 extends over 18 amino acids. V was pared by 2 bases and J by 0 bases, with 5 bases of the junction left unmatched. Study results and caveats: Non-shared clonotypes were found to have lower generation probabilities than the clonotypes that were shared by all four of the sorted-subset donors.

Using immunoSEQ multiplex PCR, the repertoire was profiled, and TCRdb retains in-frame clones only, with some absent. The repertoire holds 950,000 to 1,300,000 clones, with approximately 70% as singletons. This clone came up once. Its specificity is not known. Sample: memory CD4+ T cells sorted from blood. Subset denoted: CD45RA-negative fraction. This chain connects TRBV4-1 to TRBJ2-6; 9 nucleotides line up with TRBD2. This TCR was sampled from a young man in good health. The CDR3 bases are TGCGCCAGCAGCCAAACGACTAGCGGTACCTCTGGGGCCAACGTCCTGACTTTC. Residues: CASSQTTSGTSGANVLTF.